The 4 T cell receptor beta chains below all came from one sample that was sequenced in a study of OX40 agonist ivuxolimab in advanced cancers. The protocol was immunoSEQ multiplex PCR, while the TCRdb copy is restricted to in-frame clones and leaves out a portion. The sample shows over 95,000 clones, 91% of them seen only once. Source: CD4+ or CD8+ T cells sorted from blood, taken in a trial of the OX40 agonist ivuxolimab. These receptors were obtained from an adult with an advanced solid tumor such as melanoma, head and neck, liver or kidney cancer.

The chain uses TRBV4-3 and TRBJ2-7; either TRBD1 or TRBD2 may supply D (6 bases each). Germline values: CDR1 LGHNA, CDR2 YSLEER. The length of the CDR3 is 16 residues. V dropped 0 bases and J dropped 0 bases, with 12 bases sitting between them. CDR3 in amino acids: CASSQDWGANSYEQYF. The CDR3 DNA is TGCGCCAGCAGCCAAGATTGGGGGGCCAACTCCTACGAGCAGTACTTC.

This CDR3 is CASPGKGKVTEAFF. In DNA, the CDR3 is TGTGCCAGCCCCGGAAAGGGGAAAGTAACTGAAGCTTTCTTT. The gene calls are TRBV28 and TRBJ1-1; D is possibly TRBD1 (5 bases). The CDR3 consists of 14 residues. Germline values: CDR1 MDHEN, CDR2 SYDVKM. Deletions cut 8 bases from V and 5 bases from J, with 18 bases between.

The chain combines TRBV28 with TRBJ1-2; 9 bases align to TRBD1. V shed 2 bases, J shed 2 bases, and the junction held 6 bases outside the gene matches. Germline V gene sequence: CDR1 MDHEN, CDR2 SYDVKM. The CDR3 is 16 amino acids. The CDR3 region is CASSLGKTGGNYGYTF. In DNA, the CDR3 is TGTGCCAGCAGTTTAGGAAAAACAGGGGGCAACTATGGCTACACCTTC.

This chain links TRBV28 with TRBJ1-1, with TRBD1 as a possible D gene (6 bases). V dropped 6 bases and J dropped 4 bases, with 15 bases sitting between them. Germline-derived CDR1 and CDR2 are MDHEN and SYDVKM. The CDR3 has 14 amino acids. For the CDR3, the DNA is TGTGCCAGCAGCCTAACAGGGTGGATCACTGAAGCTTTCTTT. This gives the protein CASSLTGWITEAFF.